This T cell receptor beta chain was sequenced for a study of STAT5B mutations in CD4+ large granular lymphocyte leukemia. Study information: Among healthy controls, a particular HLA allele went with more CDR3 'QG' motifs.

By share, this clone counts as medium-sized. The antigen is undetermined. Study observations and caveats: Top patient clones used TRBV06 genes more often: 8/27 versus 2/35 in controls. Main leukemic clonotypes were patient-specific, but about 25% appeared at low frequency elsewhere. Without HLA matching, higher CD4+ than CD8+ T-LGLL clonality could reflect small sample size.

Sequencing used immunoSEQ multiplex PCR; TCRdb keeps in-frame clones, though not all of them. The sample carries more than 30,000 clones, roughly 89% recorded once. The CDR3 runs 14 residues. The V end was cut by 5 bases, the J end by 5 bases, with 12 bases between. The germline V gene encodes CDR1 SGHTA and CDR2 FQGNSA. The sequence derives from a human donor in good health. The V gene is TRBV7-2, the J gene TRBJ2-2; D call uncertain. Specimen: CD4+ T cells from blood buffy coats. CDR3 region: CASSPTWRTGELFF. CDR3 in DNA: TGTGCCAGCAGCCCCACGTGGCGAACCGGGGAGCTGTTTTTT.